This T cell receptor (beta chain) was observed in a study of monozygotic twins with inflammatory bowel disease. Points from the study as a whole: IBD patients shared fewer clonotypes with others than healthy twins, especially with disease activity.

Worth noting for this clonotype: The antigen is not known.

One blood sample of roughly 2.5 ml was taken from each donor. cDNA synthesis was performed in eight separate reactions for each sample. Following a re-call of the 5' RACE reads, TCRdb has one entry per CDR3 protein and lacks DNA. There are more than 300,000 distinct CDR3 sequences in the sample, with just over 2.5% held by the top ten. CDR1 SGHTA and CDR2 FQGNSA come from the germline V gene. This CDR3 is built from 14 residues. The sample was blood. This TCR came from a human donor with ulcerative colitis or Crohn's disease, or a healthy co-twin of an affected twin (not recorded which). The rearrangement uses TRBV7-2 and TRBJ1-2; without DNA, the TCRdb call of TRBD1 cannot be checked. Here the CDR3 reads CASSGRTGSYGYTF.